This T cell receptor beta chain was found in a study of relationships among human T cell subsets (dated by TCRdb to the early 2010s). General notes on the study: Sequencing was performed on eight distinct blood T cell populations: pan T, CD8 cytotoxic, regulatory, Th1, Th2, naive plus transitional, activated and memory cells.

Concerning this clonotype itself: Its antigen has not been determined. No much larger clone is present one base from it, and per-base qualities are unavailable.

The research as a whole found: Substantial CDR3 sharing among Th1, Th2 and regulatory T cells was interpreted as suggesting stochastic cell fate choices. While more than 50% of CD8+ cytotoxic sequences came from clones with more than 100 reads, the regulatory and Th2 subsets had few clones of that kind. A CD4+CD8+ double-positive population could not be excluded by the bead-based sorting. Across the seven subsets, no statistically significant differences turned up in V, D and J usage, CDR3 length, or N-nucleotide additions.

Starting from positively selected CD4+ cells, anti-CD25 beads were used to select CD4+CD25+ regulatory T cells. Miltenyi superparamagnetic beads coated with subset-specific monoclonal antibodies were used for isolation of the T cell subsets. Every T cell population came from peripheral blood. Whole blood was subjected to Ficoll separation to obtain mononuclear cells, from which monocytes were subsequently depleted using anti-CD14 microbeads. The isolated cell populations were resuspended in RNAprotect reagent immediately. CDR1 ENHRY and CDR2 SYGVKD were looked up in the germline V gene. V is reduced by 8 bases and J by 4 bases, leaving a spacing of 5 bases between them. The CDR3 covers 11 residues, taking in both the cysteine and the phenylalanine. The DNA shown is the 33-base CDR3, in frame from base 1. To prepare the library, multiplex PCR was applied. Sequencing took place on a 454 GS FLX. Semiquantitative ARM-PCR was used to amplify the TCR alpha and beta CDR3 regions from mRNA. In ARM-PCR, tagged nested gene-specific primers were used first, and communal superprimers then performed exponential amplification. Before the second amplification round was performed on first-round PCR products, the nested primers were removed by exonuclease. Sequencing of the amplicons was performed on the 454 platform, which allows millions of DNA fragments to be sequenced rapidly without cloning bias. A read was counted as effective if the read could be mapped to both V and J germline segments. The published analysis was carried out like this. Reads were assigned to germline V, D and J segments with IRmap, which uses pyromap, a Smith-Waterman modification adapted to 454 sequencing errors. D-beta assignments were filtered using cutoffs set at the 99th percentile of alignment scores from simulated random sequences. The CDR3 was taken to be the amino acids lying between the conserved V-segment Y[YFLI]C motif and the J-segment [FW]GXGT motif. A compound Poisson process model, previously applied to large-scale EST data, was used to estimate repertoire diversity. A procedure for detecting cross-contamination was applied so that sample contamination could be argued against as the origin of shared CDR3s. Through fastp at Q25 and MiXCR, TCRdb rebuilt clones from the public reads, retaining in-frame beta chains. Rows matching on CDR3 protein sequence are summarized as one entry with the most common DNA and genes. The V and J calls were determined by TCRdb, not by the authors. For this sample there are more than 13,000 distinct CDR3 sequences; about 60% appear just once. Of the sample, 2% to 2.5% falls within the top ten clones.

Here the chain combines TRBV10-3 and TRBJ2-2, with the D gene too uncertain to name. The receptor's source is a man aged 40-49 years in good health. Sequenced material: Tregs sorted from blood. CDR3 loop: CAIGRTGELFF. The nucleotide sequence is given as TGTGCCATCGGACGCACCGGGGAGCTGTTTTTT.